This T cell receptor beta chain stems from a study of long-term antiretroviral therapy in people with HIV. Study findings and constraints: Post-ART samples showed increased diversity that remained below transplant donor control levels.

Comment on this clone: Its antigen is undetermined.

Per donor, at least one pre-ART and at least two post-ART PBMC samples were obtained. Trimming took off 3 bases at V and 8 bases at J, with 23 bases between the two ends. The CDR3 has 17 amino acids. From germline, CDR1 is SEHNR and CDR2 FQNEAQ (reference sequence). Sequencing used immunoSEQ v3.0 at survey level. Profiled with immunoSEQ multiplex PCR; TCRdb holds only in-frame clones, not every one. The data show approximately 24,000 clones, more than 65% seen once. This sample comprised unsorted PBMCs, obtained 4.4 years after starting antiretroviral therapy. The receptor comes from a man younger than 45 with HIV. This chain joins TRBV7-9 and TRBJ2-1, with D hard to call. The CDR3 nucleotides are TGTGCCAGCAGCTTGGGAAGGGATCATTTTTTTTCATATGAGCAGTTCTTC. Protein: CASSLGRDHFFSYEQFF. The full variable domain, completed using reference TRBV7-9 and TRBJ2-1, is DTGVSQNPRHKITKRGQNVTFRCDPISEHNRLYWYRQTLGQGPEFLTYFQNEAQLEKSRLLSDRFSAERPKGSFSTLEIQRTEQGDSAMYLCASSLGRDHFFSYEQFFGPGTRLTVL.